These T cell receptor beta chains were read from a single sample in a study of cytomegalovirus exposure and HLA in healthy donors. Clones were read by immunoSEQ multiplex PCR, and TCRdb kept only the in-frame ones, dropping some. This table holds about 110,000 clones, around 85% found once. Sample: PBMCs. The receptors stem from a man aged 25 to 40 in good health and CMV-seronegative. CDR3s include the opening cysteine and the closing phenylalanine or tryptophan. D genes are given only for firm matches. Not every row has a clone size; where given, it reads once, few, many or a size class.

d_call | j_call | clone_size | v_call | cdr3_aa | cdr3_nt
. | TRBJ1-1 | . | TRBV13 | CASSLEGQGGRAEAFF | TGTGCCAGCAGCTTAGAGGGCCAGGGTGGGAGGGCTGAAGCTTTCTTT
. | TRBJ1-1 | . | TRBV28 | CASLPRGKSTEAFF | TGTGCCAGCCTACCAAGGGGGAAGAGCACTGAAGCTTTCTTT
TRBD1 | TRBJ1-5 | . | TRBV28 | CASTPGQGRQPQHF | TGTGCCAGCACTCCGGGACAGGGAAGGCAGCCCCAGCATTTT
TRBD2 | TRBJ2-3 | . | TRBV4-2 | CASSQTSAGDTQYF | TGTGCCAGCAGCCAAACTAGCGCTGGAGATACGCAGTATTTT
. | TRBJ1-2 | . | TRBV2 | CASSELQGDGYTF | TGTGCCAGCAGTGAACTGCAGGGTGATGGCTACACCTTC
. | TRBJ1-1 | . | TRBV11-2 | CASSRGTHREAFF | TGTGCCAGCAGCAGAGGGACACACCGAGAAGCTTTCTTT
. | TRBJ1-2 | . | TRBV30 | CAWTTPRGYTF | TGTGCCTGGACCACCCCGAGGGGCTACACCTTC
. | TRBJ1-3 | . | TRBV4-2 | CASSQDSGPGNTIYF | TGTGCCAGCAGCCAAGACTCAGGGCCTGGAAACACCATATATTTT
TRBD1 | TRBJ2-7 | . | TRBV18 | CASSPLRDRAVYEQYF | TGTGCCAGCTCACCACTCCGGGACAGGGCAGTCTACGAGCAGTACTTC
TRBD1 | TRBJ1-1 | . | TRBV5-4 | CASSLAPWTGKNTEAFF | TGTGCCAGCAGCTTGGCCCCCTGGACAGGTAAAAACACTGAAGCTTTCTTT
. | TRBJ1-4 | . | TRBV6-1 | CASSESGGSTNEKLFF | TGTGCCAGCAGTGAATCAGGAGGGTCAACTAATGAAAAACTGTTTTTT
TRBD1 | TRBJ1-2 | few | TRBV2 | CASRVPSDRAVLYGYTF | TGTGCCAGCAGAGTCCCTTCGGACAGGGCCGTTCTCTATGGCTACACCTTC
TRBD1 | TRBJ1-2 | . | TRBV18 | CASSPSRTGDRRYTF | TGTGCCAGCTCACCCTCCCGGACAGGGGATAGACGCTACACCTTC
. | TRBJ1-2 | . | TRBV7-6 | CASSLASGAGYGYTF | TGTGCCAGCAGCTTAGCCTCAGGGGCTGGCTATGGCTACACCTTC
TRBD1 | TRBJ1-2 | . | TRBV5-1 | CASSLGQGANVAGYTF | TGCGCCAGCAGCCTTGGACAGGGGGCTAATGTCGCTGGCTACACCTTC
. | TRBJ1-2 | . | TRBV10-3 | CAISESGQGNYGYTF | TGTGCCATCAGTGAGTCGGGGCAGGGAAACTATGGCTACACCTTC
TRBD1 | TRBJ1-2 | . | TRBV7-2 | CASSSGPGTGGVNYGYTF | TGTGCCAGCAGCTCCGGGCCCGGGACAGGGGGCGTTAACTATGGCTACACCTTC
. | TRBJ2-6 | . | TRBV7-9 | CASSSLFAGANVLTF | TGTGCCAGCAGCTCCCTCTTTGCTGGGGCCAACGTCCTGACTTTC
. | TRBJ2-1 | . | TRBV19 | CASSIAADSYNEQFF | TGTGCCAGTAGTATTGCTGCAGACTCCTACAATGAGCAGTTCTTC
. | TRBJ2-7 | . | TRBV27 | CASSSPLRATYEQYF | TGTGCCAGCAGTTCCCCTCTCAGGGCCACCTACGAGCAGTACTTC
TRBD1 | TRBJ2-4 | . | TRBV30 | CAWSLDRGGKNIQYF | TGTGCCTGGAGTCTCGACAGGGGTGGCAAAAACATTCAGTACTTC
. | TRBJ2-7 | . | TRBV14 | CASSHPGKQGVYEQYF | TGTGCCAGCAGCCACCCCGGGAAACAGGGAGTTTACGAGCAGTACTTC
. | TRBJ1-2 | . | TRBV7-6 | CASSLTKGGYTF | TGTGCCAGCAGCCTGACTAAAGGGGGCTACACCTTC
TRBD1 | TRBJ1-2 | . | TRBV6-1 | CASTPGGANYGYTF | TGTGCCAGCACCCCAGGGGGCGCAAACTATGGCTACACCTTC
TRBD2 | TRBJ2-5 | . | TRBV6-5 | CASSYVAGGQETQYF | TGTGCCAGCAGTTACGTGGCGGGGGGGCAGGAGACCCAGTACTTC
. | TRBJ1-3 | . | TRBV6-1 | CASSETTGNTIYF | TGTGCCAGCAGTGAGACAACTGGAAACACCATATATTTT
TRBD1 | TRBJ1-4 | once | TRBV14 | CASSQVTGGRGEKLFF | TGTGCCAGCAGCCAAGTGACAGGGGGCAGAGGTGAAAAACTGTTTTTT
TRBD2 | TRBJ2-3 | . | TRBV5-5 | CASSLRTSADTQYF | TGTGCCAGCAGCCTGCGAACTAGCGCAGATACGCAGTATTTT
. | TRBJ1-2 | once | TRBV2 | CASSEAPTANYGYTF | TGTGCCAGCAGTGAAGCCCCGACAGCTAACTATGGCTACACCTTC
. | TRBJ2-7 | few | TRBV15 | CATSSSRGGSYEQYF | TGTGCCACCAGCAGCTCGCGAGGGGGCTCCTACGAGCAGTACTTC
. | TRBJ1-1 | . | TRBV4-2 | CASSQLSALGREDTEAFF | TGTGCCAGCAGCCAACTATCTGCCTTGGGTAGGGAGGACACTGAAGCTTTCTTT
TRBD1 | TRBJ2-7 | . | TRBV6-1 | CASRGRDRVSYEQYF | TGTGCCAGCAGAGGCCGGGACAGGGTCTCCTACGAGCAGTACTTC
TRBD1 | TRBJ1-5 | . | TRBV30 | CAWSRTGFNQPQHF | TGTGCCTGGAGCCGGACAGGGTTCAATCAGCCCCAGCATTTT
. | TRBJ1-2 | . | TRBV6-5 | CASRPPTPYGYTF | TGTGCCAGCAGACCACCTACGCCCTATGGCTACACCTTC